The rows below give T cell receptor beta chains drawn from one sample of a study of T cells in Graves' hyperthyroidism and ophthalmopathy. TCRdb itself ran the multiplex PCR reads through MiXCR, one entry per CDR3 protein. The sample lists roughly 630,000 distinct CDR3 sequences; roughly 14% were seen once. Input material: blood. The receptors were sampled from a woman in her twenties or thirties with Graves' hyperthyroidism. Each CDR3 is given with its conserved first and last residue. The D gene is left open where the match is weak. Some rows have no size entry. The others give once, few or many, or a class for an expanded clone.

V	J	size	D	CDR3	DNA
TRBV5-1	TRBJ1-1	-	-	CASSLEYSDRTEAFF	TGCGCCAGCAGCTTGGAATACAGCGATCGAACTGAAGCTTTCTTT
TRBV20-1	TRBJ2-1	many	-	CSAGSAGRYNEQFF	TGCAGTGCTGGGAGTGCGGGCCGCTACAATGAGCAGTTCTTC
TRBV30	TRBJ2-3	many	TRBD1	CAWSEGALNTDTQYF	TGTGCCTGGAGTGAGGGGGCGCTTAACACAGATACGCAGTATTTT
TRBV27	TRBJ1-1	many	-	CASGIHRATEAFF	TGTGCCAGCGGAATTCACAGGGCCACTGAAGCTTTCTTT
TRBV12-3/TRBV12-4	TRBJ2-2	many	TRBD1	CASSAGQGVTGELFF	TGTGCCAGCAGCGCGGGACAGGGGGTGACCGGGGAGCTGTTTTTT
TRBV6-1	TRBJ2-3	many	-	CASSYSKVVTDTQYF	TGTGCCAGCAGTTATAGTAAGGTCGTCACAGATACGCAGTATTTT
TRBV4-1	TRBJ2-7	once	-	CASSQEAREGYEQYF	TGCGCCAGCAGCCAAGAAGCGCGGGAAGGCTACGAGCAGTACTTC
TRBV6-1	TRBJ2-3	many	-	CASSRWAGSTDTQYF	TGTGCCAGTTCCAGGTGGGCAGGATCTACAGATACGCAGTATTTT
TRBV6-5	TRBJ1-5	-	TRBD1	CASSYSGGRNQPQHF	TGTGCCAGCAGTTACTCAGGGGGCAGAAATCAGCCCCAGCATTTT
TRBV2	TRBJ2-7	many	-	CASSAHGSGYEQYF	TGTGCCAGCAGCGCCCACGGTAGCGGCTACGAGCAGTACTTC
TRBV28	TRBJ2-1	many	TRBD1	CASSPSGTGGLREGYNEQFF	TGTGCCAGCAGTCCTTCCGGGACAGGGGGCCTGAGGGAGGGGTACAATGAGCAGTTCTTC
TRBV5-8	TRBJ2-5	few	TRBD2	CASSFTRGTGTSGIQETQYF	TGTGCCAGCAGCTTTACGCGGGGGACAGGTACTAGCGGGATCCAAGAGACCCAGTACTTC
TRBV2	TRBJ2-7	many	TRBD1	CASSEGGGQHEQYF	TGTGCCAGCAGTGAAGGAGGGGGCCAACACGAGCAGTACTTC
TRBV2	TRBJ2-1	many	-	CASSQEGTYNEQFF	TGTGCCAGCAGTCAAGAGGGGACCTACAATGAGCAGTTCTTC
TRBV2	TRBJ2-7	many	-	CANQNRASYEQYF	TGTGCCAACCAGAACCGGGCCTCCTACGAGCAGTACTTC
TRBV7-2	TRBJ2-1	many	TRBD2	CASSVTGTSGSRVDEQFF	TGTGCCAGCAGCGTAACAGGGACTAGCGGGAGTAGGGTCGATGAGCAGTTCTTC
TRBV7-9	TRBJ1-2	-	TRBD1	CASSRPGRGDYGYTF	TGTGCCAGCAGCCGCCCGGGCAGGGGGGACTATGGCTACACCTTC
TRBV14	TRBJ2-2	few	-	CASSQVQYTGELFF	TGTGCCAGCAGCCAAGTTCAGTACACCGGGGAGCTGTTTTTT
TRBV7-2	TRBJ2-2	many	-	CASSLRGPQHGELFF	TGTGCCAGCAGCTTGAGGGGCCCCCAACACGGGGAGCTGTTTTTT
TRBV4-1	TRBJ1-5	few	-	CASSQEGARGNQPQHF	TGCGCCAGCAGCCAAGAAGGGGCGCGCGGCAATCAGCCCCAGCATTTT
TRBV19	TRBJ1-5	few	-	CATSATGGRQPQHF	TGTGCCACCTCCGCGACGGGGGGACGCCAGCCCCAGCATTTT
TRBV7-6	TRBJ1-3	-	-	CASSLGGGNTMYF	TGTGCCAGCAGCTTAGGTGGAGGAAACACCATGTATTTT
TRBV28	TRBJ2-2	many	-	CASTLFGGLNTGELFF	TGTGCCAGCACCCTCTTTGGGGGACTCAACACCGGGGAGCTGTTTTTT
TRBV6-2/TRBV6-3	TRBJ2-7	few	TRBD2	CASSYEELAEVSYEQYF	TGTGCCAGCAGTTACGAAGAGCTAGCGGAGGTCTCCTACGAGCAGTACTTC
TRBV27	TRBJ1-1	few	-	CASSLSTGRNTEAFF	TGTGCCAGCAGTTTATCGACAGGCCGGAACACTGAAGCTTTCTTT
TRBV7-2	TRBJ2-2	-	-	CASSLAPDAGELFF	TGTGCCAGCAGCTTAGCCCCAGATGCCGGGGAGCTGTTTTTT
TRBV7-2	TRBJ2-7	many	-	CASSLDRPSYEQYF	TGTGCCAGCAGCCTAGACAGGCCCTCCTACGAGCAGTACTTC
TRBV6-1	TRBJ2-5	many	-	CASNGALQETQYF	TGTGCCAGCAATGGGGCACTACAAGAGACCCAGTACTTC
TRBV4-2	TRBJ2-5	few	-	CASSPGGGEETQYF	TGTGCCAGCAGCCCTGGGGGCGGGGAAGAGACCCAGTACTTC
TRBV11-3	TRBJ2-1	few	TRBD2	CASSLGLAGPSNEQFF	TGTGCCAGCAGCTTGGGACTAGCGGGACCCAGCAATGAGCAGTTCTTC
TRBV6-1	TRBJ2-4	-	-	CASSEGWQGWDIQYF	TGTGCCAGCAGTGAAGGGTGGCAGGGTTGGGACATTCAGTACTTC
TRBV6-5	TRBJ2-2	many	-	CASSYSGGFLNTGELFF	TGTGCCAGCAGTTACTCCGGCGGATTCCTAAACACCGGGGAGCTGTTTTTT
TRBV20-1	TRBJ1-4	many	-	CSARGAGAGGEKLFF	TGCAGTGCTAGGGGGGCCGGGGCAGGCGGGGAAAAACTGTTTTTT
TRBV18	TRBJ1-4	few	-	CASSLGQPATNEKLFF	TGTGCCAGCTCACTCGGACAGCCTGCAACTAATGAAAAACTGTTTTTT
TRBV2	TRBJ2-1	many	TRBD2	CASIGLRTSGRSEQFF	TGTGCCAGCATAGGGTTGAGGACTAGCGGGAGGTCTGAGCAGTTCTTC
TRBV6-5	TRBJ2-1	few	-	CASSYSGPPNEQFF	TGTGCCAGCAGTTACTCGGGACCGCCCAATGAGCAGTTCTTC
TRBV28	TRBJ1-5	few	TRBD1	CASSSPDRAHHQPQHF	TGTGCCAGCAGTTCCCCGGACAGGGCGCATCATCAGCCCCAGCATTTT
TRBV28	TRBJ2-1	-	-	CASSSSHNEQFF	TGTGCCAGCAGTTCTAGTCACAATGAGCAGTTCTTC
TRBV10-3	TRBJ2-2	-	-	CAITKGVGELFF	TGTGCCATCACCAAAGGGGTTGGGGAGCTGTTTTTT
TRBV3-1	TRBJ2-6	-	-	CASSQLGAGSGANVLTF	TGTGCCAGCAGCCAATTAGGGGCTGGTTCTGGGGCCAACGTCCTGACTTTC
TRBV30	TRBJ2-5	many	-	CAWGPDSWETQYF	TGTGCCTGGGGGCCTGATTCTTGGGAGACCCAGTACTTC
TRBV7-8	TRBJ2-3	few	-	CASSLISQTHTQYF	TGTGCCAGCAGCTTAATTTCTCAGACGCATACGCAGTATTTT
TRBV20-1	TRBJ2-7	many	TRBD2	CSAQGLAGGYEQYF	TGCAGTGCCCAGGGACTAGCGGGAGGCTACGAGCAGTACTTC
TRBV7-2	TRBJ1-5	many	-	CASSLLPNQPQHF	TGTGCCAGCAGCTTACTACCCAATCAGCCCCAGCATTTT
TRBV12-3/TRBV12-4	TRBJ2-3	many	-	CASSSLTSSDTQYF	TGTGCCAGCAGTTCCCTGACTAGTTCAGATACGCAGTATTTT
TRBV5-1	TRBJ2-7	-	TRBD2	CASSRLGLAGGRQYF	TGCGCCAGCAGCCGACTCGGACTAGCGGGAGGACGGCAGTACTTC